This T cell receptor (beta chain) appears in the sequencing data of a study of blood T cell repertoires in COVID-19. Study information: Researchers got acute and convalescent COVID-19 samples from the United States, Italy and Spain. PBMCs, B-cell-depleted T cells, or T cells were the source of the cDNA or gDNA that made up the material.

Per the authors' pipeline: Quantification of nucleated cells was approximated via reference gene primer amplification. Here immunoSEQ multiplex PCR was the method, and the copy in TCRdb shows in-frame clones only, minus some. V, J and clone size are taken as reported in that table, and D and trimming were inferred from the DNA itself. The table records over 25,000 clones, about 89% of them present only once. The CDR3 runs to 16 residues. CDR1 and CDR2 (germline): MNHNS, SASEGT. V was pared by 2 bases and J by 6 bases, with 7 bases of the junction left unmatched. The sequence was collected from a human donor with active COVID-19. The donor label of this sample is uncertain. The V call is TRBV6-1, the J call TRBJ2-3; TRBD2 agrees at 11 bases. What was sequenced was peripheral blood. DNA of the CDR3: TGTGCCAGCAGTGAAAGGGCTAGCGGGGGGCTCGATACGCAGTATTTT. Amino acids: CASSERASGGLDTQYF.